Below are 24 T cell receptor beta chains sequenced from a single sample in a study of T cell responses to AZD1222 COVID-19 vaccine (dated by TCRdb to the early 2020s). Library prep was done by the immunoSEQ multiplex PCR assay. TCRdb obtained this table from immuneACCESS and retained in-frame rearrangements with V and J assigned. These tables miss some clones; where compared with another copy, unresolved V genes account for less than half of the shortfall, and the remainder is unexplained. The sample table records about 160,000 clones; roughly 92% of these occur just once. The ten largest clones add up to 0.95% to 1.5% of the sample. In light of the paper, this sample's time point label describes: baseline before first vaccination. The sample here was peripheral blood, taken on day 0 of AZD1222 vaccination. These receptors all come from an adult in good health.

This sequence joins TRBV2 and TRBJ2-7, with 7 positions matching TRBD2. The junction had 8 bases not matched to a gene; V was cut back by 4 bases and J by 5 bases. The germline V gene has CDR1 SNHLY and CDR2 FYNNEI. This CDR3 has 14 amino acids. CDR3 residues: CASSAEAGEHEQYV. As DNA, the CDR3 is TGTGCCAGCAGTGCGGAGGCGGGGGAGCACGAGCAGTACGTC.

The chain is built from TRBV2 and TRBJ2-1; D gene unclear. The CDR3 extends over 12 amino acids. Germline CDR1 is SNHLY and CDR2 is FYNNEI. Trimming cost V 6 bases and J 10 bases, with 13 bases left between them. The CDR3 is CASSVVLGEQFF. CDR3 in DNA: TGTGCCAGCAGCGTCGTTCTCGGGGAGCAGTTCTTC. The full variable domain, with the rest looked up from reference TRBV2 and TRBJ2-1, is EPEVTQTPSHQVTQMGQEVILRCVPISNHLYFYWYRQILGQKVEFLVSFYNNEISEKSEIFDDQFSVERPDGSNFTLKIRSTKLEDSAMYFCASSVVLGEQFFGPGTRLTVL.

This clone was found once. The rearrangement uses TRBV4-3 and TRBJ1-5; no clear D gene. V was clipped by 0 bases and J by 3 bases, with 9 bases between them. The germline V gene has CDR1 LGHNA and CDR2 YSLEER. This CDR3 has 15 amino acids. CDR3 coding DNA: TGCGCCAGCAGCCAAGAGGTGGGAGACAATCAGCCCCAGCATTTT. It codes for CASSQEVGDNQPQHF.

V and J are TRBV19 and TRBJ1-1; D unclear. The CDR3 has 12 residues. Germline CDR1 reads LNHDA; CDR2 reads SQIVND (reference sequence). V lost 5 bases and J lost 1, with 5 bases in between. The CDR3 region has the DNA TGTGCCAGTAGTCCCCAGAACACTGAAGCTTTCTTT. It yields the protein CASSPQNTEAFF.

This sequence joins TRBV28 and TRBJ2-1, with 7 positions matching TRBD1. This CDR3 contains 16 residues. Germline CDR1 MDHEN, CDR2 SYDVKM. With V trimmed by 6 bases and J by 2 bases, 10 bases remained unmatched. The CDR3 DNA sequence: TGTGCCAGCAGCACTAACAACAGGGGCCCCTACAATGAGCAGTTCTTC. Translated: CASSTNNRGPYNEQFF.

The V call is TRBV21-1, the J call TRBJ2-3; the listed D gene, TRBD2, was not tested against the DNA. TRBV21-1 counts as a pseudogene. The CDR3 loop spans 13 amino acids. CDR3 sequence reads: CASTRELADTQYF. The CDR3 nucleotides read TGTGCCAGCACCCGAGAATTAGCGGATACGCAGTATTTT.

The CDR3 nucleotides are TGTGCCAGCAGAGAACGCCACCTAATTCCCGTTGCGAACACTGAAGCTTTCTTT. It translates to CASRERHLIPVANTEAFF. The V call is TRBV28, the J call TRBJ1-1, with D uncertain. The germline V gene has CDR1 MDHEN and CDR2 SYDVKM. V was cut by 6 bases and J by 1 base, with 24 bases left in between. CDR3 length: 18 amino acids.

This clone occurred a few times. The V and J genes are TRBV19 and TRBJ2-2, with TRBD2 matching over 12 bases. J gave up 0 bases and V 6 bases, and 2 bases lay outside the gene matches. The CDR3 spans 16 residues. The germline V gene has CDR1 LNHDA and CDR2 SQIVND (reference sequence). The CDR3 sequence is CASSRTSGTNTGELFF. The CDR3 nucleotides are TGTGCCAGTAGCAGGACTAGCGGGACGAACACCGGGGAGCTGTTTTTT.

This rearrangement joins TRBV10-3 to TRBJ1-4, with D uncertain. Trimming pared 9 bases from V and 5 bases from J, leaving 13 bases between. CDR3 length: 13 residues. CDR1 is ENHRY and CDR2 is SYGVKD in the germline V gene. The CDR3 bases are TGTGCCATTCGGACCGGGGAGAATGAAAAACTGTTTTTT. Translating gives CAIRTGENEKLFF.

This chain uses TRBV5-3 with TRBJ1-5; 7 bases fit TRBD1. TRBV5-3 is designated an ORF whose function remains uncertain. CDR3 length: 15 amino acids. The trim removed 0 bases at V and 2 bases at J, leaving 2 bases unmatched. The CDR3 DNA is TGTGCCAGAAGCTTGGGACAGGGCCGCAATCAGCCCCAGCATTTT. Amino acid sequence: CARSLGQGRNQPQHF.

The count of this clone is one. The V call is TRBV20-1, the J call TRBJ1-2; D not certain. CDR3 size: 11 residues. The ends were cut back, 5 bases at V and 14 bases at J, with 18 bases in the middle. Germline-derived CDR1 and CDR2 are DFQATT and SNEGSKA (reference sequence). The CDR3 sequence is CSASKDSSGTF. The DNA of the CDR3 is TGCAGTGCTTCAAAGGACTCTTCTGGGACCTTC.

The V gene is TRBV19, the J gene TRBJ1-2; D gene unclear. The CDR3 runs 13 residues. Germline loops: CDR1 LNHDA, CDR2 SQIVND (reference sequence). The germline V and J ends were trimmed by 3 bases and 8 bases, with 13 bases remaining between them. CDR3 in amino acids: CASSILEGGGYTF. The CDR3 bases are TGTGCCAGTAGTATCCTTGAGGGTGGCGGCTACACCTTC.

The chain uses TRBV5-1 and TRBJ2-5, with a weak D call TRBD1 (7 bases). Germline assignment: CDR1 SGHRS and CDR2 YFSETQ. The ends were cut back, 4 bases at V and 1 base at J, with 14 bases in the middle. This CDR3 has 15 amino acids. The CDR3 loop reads CASSTGGTVQETQYF. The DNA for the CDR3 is TGCGCCAGCAGCACCGGAGGGACAGTCCAAGAGACCCAGTACTTC.

This CDR3 reads CASILVAGAGEQFF. CDR3 coding DNA: TGTGCCAGTATCCTGGTAGCGGGAGCTGGTGAGCAGTTCTTC. This chain uses TRBV19 with TRBJ2-1; 9 positions match TRBD2. The CDR3 is 14 residues long. After removal of 7 bases from V and 9 bases from J, the junction contained 10 bases not matched to a gene. Germline lookup yields CDR1 LNHDA and CDR2 SQIVND (reference sequence).

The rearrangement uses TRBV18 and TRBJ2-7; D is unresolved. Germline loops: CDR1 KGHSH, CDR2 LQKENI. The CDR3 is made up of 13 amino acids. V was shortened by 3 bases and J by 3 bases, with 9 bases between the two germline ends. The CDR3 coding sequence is TGTGCCAGCTCACCTGAGGAGTACTACGAGCAGTACGTC. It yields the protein CASSPEEYYEQYV.

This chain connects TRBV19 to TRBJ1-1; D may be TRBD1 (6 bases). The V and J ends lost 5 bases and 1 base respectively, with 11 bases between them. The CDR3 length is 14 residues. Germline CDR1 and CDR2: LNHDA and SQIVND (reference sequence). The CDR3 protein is CASSAGTPNTEAFF. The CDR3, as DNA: TGTGCCAGTAGTGCCGGGACACCGAACACTGAAGCTTTCTTT.

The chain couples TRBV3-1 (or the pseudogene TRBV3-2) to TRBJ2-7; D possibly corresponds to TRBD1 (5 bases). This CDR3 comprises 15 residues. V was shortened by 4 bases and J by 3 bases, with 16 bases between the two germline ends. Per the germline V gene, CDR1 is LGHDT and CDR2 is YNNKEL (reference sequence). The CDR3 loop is CASSLNQGLYYEQYV. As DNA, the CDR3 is TGTGCCAGCAGCCTGAACCAGGGTTTGTACTACGAGCAGTACGTC.

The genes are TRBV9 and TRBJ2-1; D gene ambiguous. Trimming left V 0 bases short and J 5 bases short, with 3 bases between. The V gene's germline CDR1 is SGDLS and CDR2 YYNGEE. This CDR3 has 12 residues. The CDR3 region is CASSVENNEQFF. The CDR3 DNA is TGTGCCAGCAGCGTAGAGAACAATGAGCAGTTCTTC.

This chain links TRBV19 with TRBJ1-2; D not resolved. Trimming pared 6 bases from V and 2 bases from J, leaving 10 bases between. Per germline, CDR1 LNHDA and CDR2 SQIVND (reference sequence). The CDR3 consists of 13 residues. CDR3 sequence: CASSPTLNYGYTF. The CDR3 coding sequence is TGTGCCAGTAGCCCTACACTCAACTATGGCTACACCTTC. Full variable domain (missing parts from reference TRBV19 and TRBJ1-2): DGGITQSPKYLFRKEGQNVTLSCEQNLNHDAMYWYRQDPGQGLRLIYYSQIVNDFQKGDIAEGYSVSREKKESFPLTVTSAQKNPTAFYLCASSPTLNYGYTFGSGTRLTVV.

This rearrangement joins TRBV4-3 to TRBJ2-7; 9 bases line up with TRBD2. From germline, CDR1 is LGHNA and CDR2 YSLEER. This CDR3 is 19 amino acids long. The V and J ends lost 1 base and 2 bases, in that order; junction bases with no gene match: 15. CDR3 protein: CASSQGSRSSGRPPYEQYV. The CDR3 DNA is TGCGCCAGCAGCCAAGGGAGTCGGTCCAGCGGGAGGCCTCCCTACGAGCAGTACGTC.

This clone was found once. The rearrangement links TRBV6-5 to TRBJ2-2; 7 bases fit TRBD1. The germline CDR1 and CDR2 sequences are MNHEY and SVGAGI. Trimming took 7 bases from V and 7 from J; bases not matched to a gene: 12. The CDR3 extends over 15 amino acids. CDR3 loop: CASTRVEGAGGELFF. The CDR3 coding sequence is TGTGCCAGCACCAGGGTCGAGGGGGCGGGCGGGGAGCTGTTTTTT.

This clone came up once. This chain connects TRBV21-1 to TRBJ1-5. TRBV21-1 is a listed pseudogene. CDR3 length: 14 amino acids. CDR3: CASSNSWPPEPQHF. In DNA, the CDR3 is TGTGCCAGCAGCAACAGCTGGCCGCCCGAGCCCCAGCATTTT.

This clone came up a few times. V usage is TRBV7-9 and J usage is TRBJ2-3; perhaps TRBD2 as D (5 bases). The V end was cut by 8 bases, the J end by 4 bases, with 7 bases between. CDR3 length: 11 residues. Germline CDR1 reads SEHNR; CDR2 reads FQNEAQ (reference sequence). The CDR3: CASRGPDTQYF. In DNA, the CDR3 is TGTGCCAGCCGGGGTCCAGATACGCAGTATTTT.

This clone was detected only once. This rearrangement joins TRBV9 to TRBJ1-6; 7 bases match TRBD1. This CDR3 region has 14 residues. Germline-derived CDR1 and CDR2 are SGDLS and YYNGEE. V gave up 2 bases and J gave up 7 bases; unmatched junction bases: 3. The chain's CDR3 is CASSVGQINSPLHF. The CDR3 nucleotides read TGTGCCAGCAGCGTGGGACAGATAAATTCACCCCTCCACTTT.